A single sample gave rise to the 23 T cell receptor beta chains below, sequenced in a study of liver allograft versus peripheral blood T cells. Background on the study: Intrahepatic T cell receptor repertoires from transplanted livers were compared against repertoires in recipients' peripheral blood.

A single record per CDR3 protein comes from TCRdb applying MiXCR to the reads. The sample includes some 12,000 distinct CDR3 sequences, 20% to 25% seen only once; the top ten take 1.6%. The receptor source for this set is a human patient who had a liver transplant. Part of the T cells may come from the graft donor.

This clonotype was counted only a few times. The V gene is TRBV5-6, the J gene TRBJ2-7; TRBD1 aligns across 9 bases. The V and J ends lost 1 base and 0 bases, in that order; junction bases with no gene match: 5. CDR3 length equals 16 residues. Germline V CDR1 and CDR2: SGHDT, YYEEEE. The CDR3 here is CASSLPGQGSSYEQYF. The CDR3 DNA sequence: TGTGCCAGCAGCTTGCCTGGACAGGGGAGCTCCTACGAGCAGTACTTC.

This clonotype has more than one count but fewer than ten. V is TRBV10-3 and J is TRBJ2-7; D may be TRBD2 (7 bases). The CDR3 has 13 amino acids. Germline CDR1 is ENHRY and CDR2 is SYGVKD. The V and J ends lost 5 bases and 3 bases respectively, with 11 bases between them. CDR3 loop: CAISRGGVYEQYF. Here the CDR3 DNA reads TGTGCCATCAGTAGGGGGGGGGTCTACGAGCAGTACTTC.

This clonotype is medium-sized in the sample. The CDR3 region has the DNA TGTGCCAGCACGAATCAGGGGAGTGACTATGGCTACACCTTC. Its protein is CASTNQGSDYGYTF. The rearrangement uses TRBV6-6 and TRBJ1-2, with D possibly matching TRBD1 (6 bases). The CDR3 length is 14 residues. Germline CDR1 MNHNY, CDR2 SVGAGI (reference sequence). With 7 bases removed from V and 3 bases from J, the gap between germline ends came to 15 bases.

V is TRBV6-6 and J is TRBJ2-5; D is unclear. The V and J ends lost 5 bases and 3 bases respectively, with 7 bases between them. In germline, CDR1 is MNHNY, CDR2 SVGAGI (reference sequence). This CDR3 spans 12 amino acids. The CDR3: CASSSWEETQYF. CDR3 DNA: TGTGCCAGCAGTAGTTGGGAAGAGACCCAGTACTTC.

Within the sample, this clonotype is medium-sized. This chain joins TRBV15 and TRBJ1-2, with TRBD1 as a possible D gene (5 bases). Germline CDR1 and CDR2: LNHNV and YYDKDF (reference sequence). With 8 bases removed from V and 5 bases from J, the gap between germline ends came to 9 bases. This CDR3 spans 11 amino acids. The CDR3 coding sequence is TGTGCCACCGGGGGGGGTTATGGCTACACCTTC. Amino acid sequence: CATGGGYGYTF.

This clonotype is medium-sized. The rearrangement joins TRBV6-5 to TRBJ2-7; 10 nucleotides match TRBD2. Germline V gene lookup returns CDR1 MNHEY and CDR2 SVGAGI. The V segment lost 8 bases and the J segment 4 bases; nucleotides outside the gene matches: 11. There are 15 residues in the CDR3. The CDR3 is CASGRGASGSYEQYF. The CDR3 coding sequence is TGTGCCAGCGGACGAGGCGCTAGCGGGAGTTACGAGCAGTACTTC.

Within the sample, this clonotype is medium-sized. The CDR3 region has the DNA TGTGCCAGCTCACCCGCAGACTATGGCTACACCTTC. It is translated as CASSPADYGYTF. This sequence joins TRBV18 and TRBJ1-2; D is ambiguous. This CDR3 is 12 amino acids long. Germline V gene data show CDR1 as KGHSH and CDR2 as LQKENI. Trimming cost V 3 bases and J 3 bases, with 5 bases left between them.

The V gene is TRBV12-3 or TRBV12-4, the J gene TRBJ1-2; 8 bases are shared with TRBD1. The CDR3 is made up of 12 amino acids. With V trimmed by 6 bases and J by 10 bases, 7 bases remained unmatched. The CDR3 spells CASRGQVNTYTF. The DNA for the CDR3 is TGTGCCAGCAGGGGACAGGTAAACACCTACACCTTC.

This clonotype was recorded a few times. The CDR3 region has the DNA TGTGCCAGCAGCTTAGGCCGTGGGGGGTCCTACGAGCAGTACTTC. Translating it yields CASSLGRGGSYEQYF. This chain uses TRBV7-9 with TRBJ2-7, with D possibly being TRBD2 (6 bases). The CDR3 length is 15 residues. Germline V CDR1 and CDR2: SEHNR, FQNEAQ (reference sequence). V was shortened by 1 base and J by 1 base, with 11 bases between the two germline ends.

This clonotype was counted a few times. V and J are TRBV5-4 and TRBJ1-6; 8 nucleotides agree with TRBD1. Germline lookup yields CDR1 SGHNT and CDR2 YYREEE (reference sequence). V trimming: 0 bases; J trimming: 8 bases; junction bases outside the gene matches: 4. This CDR3 is 15 amino acids long. CDR3 coding DNA: TGTGCCAGCAGCTTGGGGTCAGGGGGCTATTCACCCCTCCACTTT. It encodes CASSLGSGGYSPLHF.

This sequence joins TRBV18 and TRBJ1-1; D is perhaps TRBD1 (5 bases). CDR1 is KGHSH and CDR2 is LQKENI in the germline V gene. V was cut by 4 bases and J by 2 bases, with 14 bases left in between. CDR3 length: 15 residues. CDR3 nucleotide sequence: TGTGCCAGCTCACTTGGACAAGCAATAAACACTGAAGCTTTCTTT. Translation gives CASSLGQAINTEAFF.

The J gene is TRBJ2-7, the V gene TRBV5-5, with 8 nucleotides matching TRBD2. V dropped 4 bases and J dropped 7; count of bases not matched to a gene: 16. The CDR3 extends over 16 amino acids. CDR1 is SGHKS and CDR2 is YYEKEE in the germline V gene (reference sequence). Here the CDR3 DNA reads TGTGCCAGCAGCCCATTTTTAGTCGGGGGGGCCGGGGAGCAGTACTTC. This encodes CASSPFLVGGAGEQYF.

The chain recombines TRBV6-5 with TRBJ2-5; D is ambiguous. The germline CDR1 and CDR2 sequences are MNHEY and SVGAGI. CDR3 size: 13 residues. Deletions cut 5 bases from V and 1 base from J, with 8 bases between. The CDR3, as DNA: TGTGCCAGCAGTCCAGTTTTCCAAGAGACCCAGTACTTC. This translates into CASSPVFQETQYF.

This chain connects TRBV20-1 to TRBJ1-1; D is unresolved. The CDR3 loop spans 14 amino acids. Trimming removed 6 bases at V and 5 bases at J, with 19 bases between. Germline CDR1 and CDR2: DFQATT and SNEGSKA (reference sequence). CDR3 coding DNA: TGCAGTGCCCTACCCCTCGGCATCGGGACTGAAGCTTTCTTT. Its translation is CSALPLGIGTEAFF.

This clonotype is labeled as medium-sized (0.01 to 0.1%). J is TRBJ1-4 and V is TRBV24-1, with unresolved D. This CDR3 region has 14 residues. Trimming cost V 4 bases and J 8 bases, with 13 bases left between them. From germline, CDR1 is KGHDR and CDR2 SFDVKD. CDR3 in amino acids: CATSDRYRGEKLFF. The CDR3 bases are TGTGCCACCAGTGACCGATATCGAGGGGAAAAACTGTTTTTT.

This clonotype was detected only a few times. Relative to the germline gene, one junction end is altered; a read error may explain this. V and J are TRBV6-1 and TRBJ1-1, with D uncertain. This CDR3 is 11 amino acids long. Germline CDR1 MNHNS, CDR2 SASEGT. As DNA, the CDR3 is TGTGCCAGCAGTGCAAACACCGAAGCTTTCTTT. It yields the protein CASSANTEAFF.

This clonotype turned up a few times. The genes are TRBV28 and TRBJ2-1; 8 bases map to TRBD2. This CDR3 contains 15 residues. Germline lookup yields CDR1 MDHEN and CDR2 SYDVKM. The trim removed 1 base at V and 8 bases at J, leaving 7 bases unmatched. The CDR3 region is CASSLSGGGVDEQFF. In DNA form, the CDR3 reads TGTGCCAGCAGTTTATCGGGGGGGGGCGTCGATGAGCAGTTCTTC. Combining the CDR3 with reference TRBV28 and TRBJ2-1 gives the whole variable domain DVKVTQSSRYLVKRTGEKVFLECVQDMDHENMFWYRQDPGLGLRLIYFSYDVKMKEKGDIPEGYSVSREKKERFSLILESASTNQTSMYLCASSLSGGGVDEQFFGPGTRLTVL.

The table lists this clonotype with a few counts. J is TRBJ2-1 and V is TRBV18; TRBD2 matches 7 bases. This CDR3 is 15 amino acids long. Germline CDR1 is KGHSH and CDR2 is LQKENI. J gave up 0 bases and V 6 bases, and 5 bases lay outside the gene matches. CDR3 loop: CASSRGGSSYNEQFF. CDR3 nucleotides: TGTGCCAGCTCTCGGGGAGGGAGCTCCTACAATGAGCAGTTCTTC. Full variable domain (remainder filled in from reference TRBV18 and TRBJ2-1): NAGVMQNPRHLVRRRGQEARLRCSPMKGHSHVYWYRQLPEEGLKFMVYLQKENIIDESGMPKERFSAEFPKEGPSILRIQQVVRGDSAAYFCASSRGGSSYNEQFFGPGTRLTVL.

This clonotype has more than one count but fewer than ten. J is TRBJ2-2 and V is TRBV6-8, with TRBD2 identical over 7 bases. The CDR3 runs to 16 residues. Unmatched junction bases numbered 9, after V lost 8 bases and J lost 0 bases. Germline CDR1 and CDR2: MNHGY and SAAAGT. CDR3 loop: CASLPPGLPNTGELFF. The CDR3 DNA sequence: TGTGCCAGCCTACCCCCGGGACTACCGAACACCGGGGAGCTGTTTTTT.

Judged by abundance, this clonotype is medium-sized. The chain couples TRBV6-5 to TRBJ1-1; 8 bases match TRBD1. This CDR3 region has 17 residues. Germline V lookup: CDR1 MNHEY, CDR2 SVGAGI. J was trimmed by 0 bases and V by 5 bases; bases with no gene match: 11. The CDR3 sequence: CASSRAGTGAMNTEAFF. The CDR3 coding sequence is TGTGCCAGCAGTAGGGCCGGGACAGGCGCTATGAACACTGAAGCTTTCTTT.

The chain is built from TRBV20-1 and TRBJ1-1, with 9 bases lining up with TRBD1. From germline, CDR1 is DFQATT and CDR2 SNEGSKA (reference sequence). V shed 5 bases and J 3 bases; nucleotides not matched to a gene: 7. The CDR3 length is 14 residues. The CDR3 here is CSAFWDREDTEAFF. Here the CDR3 DNA reads TGCAGTGCTTTTTGGGACAGGGAGGACACTGAAGCTTTCTTT.

This clonotype is judged medium-sized (0.01 to 0.1%). The V and J genes are TRBV19 and TRBJ2-7; 11 nucleotides agree with TRBD2. From germline, CDR1 is LNHDA and CDR2 SQIVND (reference sequence). V lost 1 base, J lost 0 bases, and 2 bases stayed unmatched. The CDR3 spans 16 residues. This CDR3 is CASSIGGTSGSYEQYF. CDR3 nucleotide sequence: TGTGCCAGTAGTATAGGGGGGACTAGCGGCTCCTACGAGCAGTACTTC.

V is TRBV7-2 and J is TRBJ2-7; D might be TRBD2 (5 bases). V lost 4 bases and J 4 bases, leaving 11 bases between the germline ends. Germline CDR1 and CDR2: SGHTA and FQGNSA. CDR3 length equals 13 residues. In DNA, the CDR3 is TGTGCCAGCAGCTCCCGTCGGGGTTACGAGCAGTACTTC. Protein: CASSSRRGYEQYF.